These 13 T cell receptor beta chains originate from one sample sequenced in a study of shared clonotypes between healthy human individuals. Naivety among CD8 cells was defined by CD45RO negativity and positive CCR7 selection, thereby excluding terminally differentiated effector memory CD45RA+ cells. The assay was immunoSEQ multiplex PCR, and TCRdb's table has in-frame clones only and misses some. The sample lists roughly 1,800,000 clones; just under 95% were seen once. Sequenced input: naive CD8+ T cells sorted from blood. Receptors were obtained from a man aged 18-30 years in good health.

V usage is TRBV30 and J usage is TRBJ2-7; 9 positions agree with TRBD1. The CDR3 has 14 amino acids. With 2 bases clipped from V and 2 bases from J, the junction kept 4 bases outside the gene matches. CDR1 and CDR2 (germline): GTSNPN, SVGIG (reference sequence). For the CDR3, the DNA is TGTGCCTGGAGTTGGACAGGGGCGACCTACGAGCAGTACTTC. As protein: CAWSWTGATYEQYF.

The chain couples TRBV27 to TRBJ2-1, with 10 positions matching TRBD2. The CDR3 extends over 16 amino acids. J lost 3 bases, V lost 6 bases, and 8 bases had no gene match. Germline V gives CDR1 MNHEY, CDR2 SMNVEV (reference sequence). CDR3: CASRLNGLAVYNEQFF. Here the CDR3 DNA reads TGTGCCAGCAGACTTAATGGACTAGCGGTCTACAATGAGCAGTTCTTC.

The chain uses TRBV10-3 and TRBJ2-1, with TRBD2 matching over 7 bases. This CDR3 has 14 amino acids. Trimming at V came to 0 bases and at J to 15 bases, leaving 11 bases not matched to a gene. Germline-derived CDR1 and CDR2 are ENHRY and SYGVKD. The chain's CDR3 is CAISESGGDSERFF. DNA for the CDR3: TGTGCCATCAGTGAGTCGGGGGGGGACTCTGAGAGGTTCTTC.

This chain joins TRBV27 and TRBJ1-1, with 8 positions matching TRBD1. The V gene end was trimmed by 1 base and the J gene end by 1 base; junction bases not matched to a gene: 11. The CDR3 has 18 residues. The V gene's germline CDR1 is MNHEY and CDR2 SMNVEV (reference sequence). DNA of the CDR3: TGTGCCAGCAGTTTATACCCCCTTTCAGGGGGCTGGAACACTGAAGCTTTCTTT. This codes for CASSLYPLSGGWNTEAFF.

The chain combines TRBV4-1 with TRBJ1-2; D is perhaps TRBD1 (6 bases). Trimming cost V 4 bases and J 7 bases, with 16 bases left between them. This CDR3 has 14 residues. Looked up from germline, CDR1 is MGHRA and CDR2 is YSYEKL. CDR3 sequence (DNA): TGCGCCAGCAGCCCACAGGGCCTCCCGGGTGGCTACACCTTC. Its translation: CASSPQGLPGGYTF.

A single count supports this clone. The rearrangement joins TRBV27 to TRBJ2-1, with D possibly matching TRBD1 (5 bases). With 1 base removed from V and 5 bases from J, the gap between germline ends came to 21 bases. The CDR3 loop spans 18 amino acids. Germline-derived CDR1 and CDR2 are MNHEY and SMNVEV (reference sequence). The CDR3 DNA sequence: TGTGCCAGCAGTTTATGGGGCCCAGCGAGACCCTTTAACAATGAGCAGTTCTTC. It specifies CASSLWGPARPFNNEQFF.

The rearrangement joins TRBV14 to TRBJ2-1; D might be TRBD1 or TRBD2, each matching 5 bases. Trimming shortened V by 4 bases and J by 1 base, and 14 bases separated the two germline ends. The CDR3 loop spans 16 amino acids. Germline assignment: CDR1 SGHDN and CDR2 FVKESK. CDR3 DNA: TGTGCCAGCAGCCCTTCCGGGACGGTGTCCTACAATGAGCAGTTCTTC. This codes for CASSPSGTVSYNEQFF.

The rearrangement uses TRBV7-9 and TRBJ2-2; D is unresolved. This CDR3 comprises 12 residues. Germline V gene lookup returns CDR1 SEHNR and CDR2 FQNEAQ (reference sequence). Trimming took 5 bases from V and 8 from J, leaving 9 bases between them. The CDR3 bases are TGTGCCAGCAGCCCGATACCTGGGGAGCTGTTTTTT. This codes for CASSPIPGELFF.

This clone was observed once. The chain carries TRBV7-9 and TRBJ2-7, with D perhaps TRBD1 (6 bases). Trimming took 5 bases from V and 3 from J, leaving 14 bases between them. CDR3 size: 14 residues. Germline-derived CDR1 and CDR2 are SEHNR and FQNEAQ (reference sequence). The CDR3 spells CASSGRQDIYEQYF. The CDR3 nucleotides read TGTGCCAGCAGCGGAAGACAGGATATCTACGAGCAGTACTTC. Together with reference TRBV7-9 and TRBJ2-7, the CDR3 gives the full variable domain: DTGVSQNPRHKITKRGQNVTFRCDPISEHNRLYWYRQTLGQGPEFLTYFQNEAQLEKSRLLSDRFSAERPKGSFSTLEIQRTEQGDSAMYLCASSGRQDIYEQYFGPGTRLTVT.

The V gene is TRBV6-5, the J gene TRBJ2-1, with D unresolved. This CDR3 has 16 amino acids. CDR1 and CDR2 (germline): MNHEY, SVGAGI. The V end was cut by 0 bases, the J end by 5 bases, with 14 bases between. CDR3 in DNA: TGTGCCAGCAGTTACTCGAGATTGGTAACCAACAATGAGCAGTTCTTC. Residues: CASSYSRLVTNNEQFF.

The chain uses TRBV5-1 and TRBJ2-3; unclear D gene. V was cut by 0 bases and J by 4 bases, with 9 bases left in between. Germline CDR1 SGHRS, CDR2 YFSETQ. The CDR3 runs to 14 residues. The CDR3: CASSLERAADTQYF. As DNA, the CDR3 is TGCGCCAGCAGCTTGGAAAGGGCGGCAGATACGCAGTATTTT.

The chain links TRBV4-1 to TRBJ2-7, with 8 bases that match TRBD2. Germline values: CDR1 MGHRA, CDR2 YSYEKL. The CDR3 loop spans 16 amino acids. V gave up 0 bases and J gave up 2 bases; unmatched junction bases: 6. CDR3 coding DNA: TGCGCCAGCAGCCAAGATGGGGAGCGGGGGCCCTACGAGCAGTACTTC. This encodes CASSQDGERGPYEQYF.

Details on this clone: This CDR3 is also generated by other DNA sequences in the sample. The chain couples TRBV20-1 to TRBJ1-2; TRBD1 might be the D (6 bases). V was pared by 4 bases and J by 8 bases, with 11 bases between. In germline, CDR1 is DFQATT, CDR2 SNEGSKA (reference sequence). The CDR3 length is 11 residues. Here the CDR3 DNA reads TGCAGTGCTACAGGGGTTGGAGGCTACACCTTC. Its protein is CSATGVGGYTF.